A single sample is the source of the 7 T cell receptor beta chains below, sequenced in a study of cytomegalovirus exposure and HLA in healthy donors. The study ran its PCR with 60 Vbeta and 13 Jbeta primers. Sequencing was performed with immunoSEQ multiplex PCR; in TCRdb, only in-frame clones are kept and a portion is missing. The sample has around 200,000 clones, about 80% seen once. The sample taken for sequencing was PBMCs. The source is a man aged 35-49 years in good health and CMV-seropositive.

This clone appeared a single time. The chain combines TRBV4-2 with TRBJ2-6; D gene ambiguous. The V and J ends lost 1 base and 0 bases respectively, with 16 bases between them. Germline loops: CDR1 LGHNA, CDR2 YNFKEQ. The CDR3 is made up of 19 amino acids. DNA for the CDR3: TGTGCCAGCAGCCAAGCCTGGGCGCTTTCCCCCTCTGGGGCCAACGTCCTGACTTTC. Amino acids: CASSQAWALSPSGANVLTF.

A word on this clone: In the same sample, other DNA sequences code for this CDR3. This chain joins TRBV18 and TRBJ2-2; tentative D call: TRBD1 (5 bases). The CDR3 is 14 amino acids. Germline values: CDR1 KGHSH, CDR2 LQKENI. Deletions cut 2 bases from V and 1 base from J, with 5 bases between. In DNA, the CDR3 is TGTGCCAGCTCACCAGACAGGAACACCGGGGAGCTGTTTTTT. This codes for CASSPDRNTGELFF.

The CDR3 spells CASSNAPGPSEQYF. In DNA form, the CDR3 reads TGTGCCAGCAGCAATGCCCCTGGGCCCTCCGAGCAGTACTTC. V is TRBV9 and J is TRBJ2-7; D gene ambiguous. Deletions cut 4 bases from V and 6 bases from J, with 17 bases between. Germline V gene data show CDR1 as SGDLS and CDR2 as YYNGEE. The CDR3 consists of 14 residues.

The CDR3 reads CASSLMGGNQETQYF. DNA of the CDR3: TGTGCCAGCAGCTTAATGGGCGGGAACCAAGAGACCCAGTACTTC. The V call is TRBV7-3, the J call TRBJ2-5; a possible D gene is TRBD2 (6 bases). There are 15 residues in the CDR3. Trimming shortened V by 1 base and J by 0 bases, and 9 bases separated the two germline ends. Looked up from germline, CDR1 is SGHTA and CDR2 is FQGTGA.

V usage is TRBV7-6 and J usage is TRBJ1-1; D gene unclear. Trimming left V 1 base short and J 6 bases short, with 6 bases between. CDR1 and CDR2 (germline): SGHVS, FNYEAQ. This CDR3 is built from 12 residues. The CDR3 region is CASSLGGSEAFF. Written as DNA, the CDR3 is TGTGCCAGCAGCTTAGGAGGATCTGAAGCTTTCTTT.

J is TRBJ1-1 and V is TRBV6-5; perhaps TRBD1 as D (6 bases). The V gene's germline CDR1 is MNHEY and CDR2 SVGAGI. Trimming left V 7 bases short and J 11 bases short, with 23 bases between. CDR3 size: 14 residues. CDR3 region: CASTDEWVRGKAFF. Written as DNA, the CDR3 is TGTGCCAGCACCGACGAGTGGGTTAGGGGGAAGGCTTTCTTT.

The V gene is TRBV7-3, the J gene TRBJ2-7, with 7 bases matching TRBD1. V was pared by 10 bases and J by 1 base, with 4 bases of the junction left unmatched. The CDR3 loop spans 12 amino acids. Germline CDR1 reads SGHTA; CDR2 reads FQGTGA. The CDR3 protein is CAIPQGSYEQYV. CDR3 in DNA: TGTGCCATTCCACAGGGGTCCTACGAGCAGTACGTC.